This T cell receptor beta chain was found in a study of T cell repertoires in cytomegalovirus infection. Study summary: Both a matching HLA type and CMV infection were indicated by public TCR beta signatures.

About this clonotype: Its matching antigen is unknown.

Trimming cost V 0 bases and J 4 bases, with 21 bases left between them. Germline V lookup: CDR1 LGHNA, CDR2 YSLEER. CDR3 size: 18 residues. In TCRdb, the reads were re-called with MiXCR into one record per CDR3 protein. The sample lists hundreds of thousands of distinct CDR3 sequences; about 42% were seen once. The source was cultured PBMCs, collected from culture after CMV antigen stimulation. The rearrangement joins TRBV4-3 to TRBJ2-5, with D perhaps matching TRBD1 (5 bases). The TCR originated in a human donor in good health (CMV status not recorded). Some clones in this sample may be carry-over from other donors' samples. Here the CDR3 DNA reads TGCGCCAGCAGCCAAGAATTGCAGGGATGGTCGCCCACAGAGACCCAGTACTTC. Its translation: CASSQELQGWSPTETQYF.